A selection of T cell receptor beta chains follows, all from one sample in a study of beta chain features in type 1 diabetes. The repertoire was sequenced with immunoSEQ multiplex PCR; TCRdb's copy has only in-frame clones and lacks some. The sample has some 230,000 clones; 9.6% are singletons. Sample: naive CD4+ T cells from blood. The source of these receptors is a woman under 30 in good health. CDR3s include the opening cysteine and the closing phenylalanine or tryptophan. D genes are given only for firm matches. Size values are once, few and many counts, or a class for expanded clones, and some rows have none.

TRBV7-9	-	TRBJ1-2	few	CASSLVSTGYTF	TGTGCCAGCAGCTTAGTTTCTACTGGCTACACCTTC
TRBV7-3	TRBD1	TRBJ1-2	-	CASSFRQGDGYTF	TGTGCCAGCAGCTTTCGGCAGGGGGATGGCTACACCTTC
TRBV5-1	-	TRBJ2-3	few	CASSDGRGYTQYF	TGCGCCAGCTCTGATGGTAGGGGATATACGCAGTATTTT
TRBV2	TRBD1	TRBJ2-4	-	CASSESTGEHKNIQYF	TGTGCCAGCAGTGAATCAACAGGGGAACACAAAAACATTCAGTACTTC
TRBV18	TRBD2	TRBJ2-3	-	CASSPGAGGDTQYF	TGTGCCAGCTCACCGGGAGCGGGAGGGGATACGCAGTATTTT
TRBV5-5	-	TRBJ2-5	few	CASSRTQETQYF	TGTGCCAGCAGCCGGACACAAGAGACCCAGTACTTC
TRBV7-6	TRBD2	TRBJ2-1	-	CASSSGLAGAYNEQFF	TGTGCCAGCAGCTCCGGACTAGCGGGAGCCTACAATGAGCAGTTCTTC
TRBV15	-	TRBJ1-1	few	CATSSLAGYSAEAFF	TGTGCCACCAGCAGTTTAGCAGGGTATTCCGCTGAAGCTTTCTTT
TRBV7-2	-	TRBJ2-5	many	CASRQGQRTQYF	TGTGCCAGCAGACAGGGTCAGAGGACCCAGTACTTC
TRBV9	TRBD2	TRBJ2-2	few	CASSTTIPGLAGGLTGELFF	TGTGCCAGCAGCACTACAATTCCGGGACTAGCGGGGGGACTAACCGGGGAGCTGTTTTTT
TRBV6-1	TRBD1	TRBJ2-7	-	CASSRQGEEQYF	TGTGCCAGCAGTAGACAGGGCGAGGAGCAGTACTTC
TRBV6-1	-	TRBJ2-7	few	CASSTGRGASYEQYF	TGTGCCAGCAGTACCGGCCGGGGGGCCTCCTACGAGCAGTACTTC
TRBV5-1	TRBD1	TRBJ2-7	few	CASSLEGQGSLYEQYF	TGCGCCAGCAGCTTGGAAGGACAGGGGTCTCTTTACGAGCAGTACTTC
TRBV28	TRBD1	TRBJ1-1	-	CASSFTGGAWNTEAFF	TGTGCCAGCAGTTTTACAGGGGGCGCTTGGAACACTGAAGCTTTCTTT
TRBV5-1	-	TRBJ1-3	few	CASSLDQRTEFSGNTIYF	TGCGCCAGCAGCTTGGATCAAAGGACAGAGTTCTCTGGAAACACCATATATTTT
TRBV29-1	TRBD1	TRBJ2-5	many	CSAPRDSQETQYF	TGCAGCGCTCCACGGGACAGCCAAGAGACCCAGTACTTC
TRBV28	-	TRBJ1-2	-	CASSSTEYLRGYTF	TGTGCCAGCAGTTCGACAGAATATCTACGGGGCTACACCTTC
TRBV5-1	-	TRBJ2-3	-	CASSRDYRFTDTQYF	TGCGCCAGCAGCCGCGACTACCGATTCACAGATACGCAGTATTTT
TRBV9	TRBD2	TRBJ2-5	many	CASSVGASGEETQYF	TGTGCCAGCAGCGTAGGAGCTAGCGGGGAAGAGACCCAGTACTTC
TRBV5-6	TRBD1	TRBJ1-5	-	CASSSQWGQRTGNQPQHF	TGTGCCAGCAGCTCACAGTGGGGACAGAGGACAGGCAATCAGCCCCAGCATTTT
TRBV9	TRBD1	TRBJ2-6	-	CASSGGGDRGLGANVLTF	TGTGCCAGCAGCGGCGGCGGGGACAGGGGGCTTGGGGCCAACGTCCTGACTTTC
TRBV30	-	TRBJ1-5	few	CAWSLRGGGQPQHF	TGTGCCTGGAGTTTGAGAGGCGGGGGTCAGCCCCAGCATTTT
TRBV28	-	TRBJ1-1	-	CATSQIRGATTEAFF	TGTGCCACCTCCCAAATCCGGGGGGCGACCACTGAAGCTTTCTTT
TRBV28	-	TRBJ2-7	few	CASRRGWTDTYEQYF	TGTGCCAGCAGAAGAGGTTGGACAGATACCTACGAGCAGTACTTC
TRBV11-2	-	TRBJ1-1	few	CASSRTLGAMNTEAFF	TGTGCCAGCAGCCGAACGCTGGGAGCCATGAACACTGAAGCTTTCTTT
TRBV18	TRBD1	TRBJ2-2	few	CASSVDRANTGELFF	TGTGCCAGCTCAGTCGACAGGGCGAACACCGGGGAGCTGTTTTTT
TRBV25-1	TRBD2	TRBJ2-1	-	CASRSSGDYNEQFF	TGTGCCAGCAGGTCTAGCGGAGACTACAATGAGCAGTTCTTC
TRBV6-1	-	TRBJ2-1	-	CASSGHGNNEQFF	TGTGCCAGCAGTGGTCACGGGAACAATGAGCAGTTCTTC
TRBV7-3	TRBD2	TRBJ2-1	few	CASSLRGGEGYNEQFF	TGTGCCAGCAGCTTACGCGGGGGAGAGGGATACAATGAGCAGTTCTTC
TRBV2	TRBD2	TRBJ2-1	few	CASRGPPRTSGGAYNEQFF	TGTGCCAGCAGGGGCCCCCCTCGGACTAGCGGGGGCGCTTACAATGAGCAGTTCTTC
TRBV7-2	TRBD2	TRBJ2-7	-	CASGTSGSSYEQYF	TGTGCCAGCGGTACTAGCGGGAGCTCCTACGAGCAGTACTTC
TRBV19	-	TRBJ2-7	-	CASSPYIPGEQYF	TGTGCCAGTAGTCCCTATATTCCCGGCGAGCAGTACTTC
TRBV5-4	-	TRBJ1-6	-	CASSLAGEIYNSPLHF	TGTGCCAGCAGCTTGGCCGGGGAAATCTATAATTCACCCCTCCACTTT
TRBV5-1	TRBD2	TRBJ2-1	-	CASSLGLAAPYNEQFF	TGCGCCAGCAGCTTGGGACTAGCCGCCCCATACAATGAGCAGTTCTTC
TRBV7-9	-	TRBJ1-3	few	CASSPYRESGNTIYF	TGTGCCAGCAGCCCCTACAGGGAGTCTGGAAACACCATATATTTT
TRBV21-1	-	TRBJ1-2	few	CASGGRYGYTF	TGTGCCAGCGGAGGGAGGTATGGCTACACCTTC
TRBV30	-	TRBJ2-5	many	CAWSVLAQRIETQYF	TGTGCCTGGAGTGTATTGGCTCAACGAATAGAGACCCAGTACTTC
TRBV7-9	-	TRBJ2-2	few	CASSRQDNTGELFF	TGTGCCAGCAGCCGTCAGGATAACACCGGGGAGCTGTTTTTT
TRBV30	-	TRBJ2-2	-	CAWSSDGELFF	TGTGCCTGGAGTAGCGACGGCGAGCTGTTTTTT
TRBV14	-	TRBJ2-5	-	CASSQLGLQETQYF	TGTGCCAGCAGCCAATTGGGACTCCAAGAGACCCAGTACTTC
TRBV11-2	-	TRBJ2-3	few	CASSPRFTDTQYF	TGTGCCAGCAGCCCACGGTTCACAGATACGCAGTATTTT
TRBV18	-	TRBJ1-1	-	CASSPPQDTEAFF	TGTGCCAGCTCACCACCACAGGACACTGAAGCTTTCTTT
TRBV18	-	TRBJ1-1	few	CASSPPARVNTEAFF	TGTGCCAGCTCACCACCGGCCAGGGTGAACACTGAAGCTTTCTTT
TRBV7-9	-	TRBJ2-1	few	CASSFGNRVGNEQFF	TGTGCCAGCAGCTTTGGAAACAGGGTCGGGAATGAGCAGTTCTTC
TRBV6-5	-	TRBJ2-3	many	CASTSTDTQYF	TGTGCCAGCACTAGCACAGATACGCAGTATTTT
TRBV5-4	-	TRBJ2-3	-	CASSPTRDTQYF	TGTGCCAGCAGCCCAACGCGGGATACGCAGTATTTT
TRBV19	TRBD1	TRBJ1-2	-	CASSAATGGGYTF	TGTGCCAGTAGTGCCGCGACAGGGGGCGGCTACACCTTC
TRBV19	-	TRBJ2-1	-	CASSSGHLGNEQFF	TGTGCCAGTAGTTCGGGACATCTTGGGAATGAGCAGTTCTTC
TRBV29-1	-	TRBJ2-3	few	CSVPTGQGNTDTQYF	TGCAGCGTGCCTACAGGGCAGGGTAACACAGATACGCAGTATTTT
TRBV19	TRBD2	TRBJ2-1	few	CASTGLAGGGEQFF	TGTGCCAGTACAGGACTAGCGGGAGGGGGTGAGCAGTTCTTC
TRBV29-1	TRBD1	TRBJ2-2	few	CSVEGPGTEISGELFF	TGCAGCGTTGAAGGGCCGGGGACAGAAATTTCCGGGGAGCTGTTTTTT
TRBV6-1	-	TRBJ1-4	-	CASSDRGWEKLFF	TGTGCCAGCAGTGACAGGGGTTGGGAAAAACTGTTTTTT